The source of this TCR beta chain is a study of memory CD4+ T cells and cytomegalovirus serostatus. For the study at large: Of the healthy Belgian adults, roughly ten were CMV seropositive and 20 to 30 seronegative.

This CDR3 region has 14 residues. V was pared by 4 bases and J by 8 bases, with 10 bases of the junction left unmatched. The germline gives CDR1 SGDLS, CDR2 YYNGEE. The sort gate was single viable CD3+CD4+CD8-CD45RO+ cells for memory CD4+ T cells. The study, taken as a whole, reports: Suggested: most of the CMV-linked TCR signature lies in CD4+ memory cells. CD4+ memory repertoires contained about 40% of the roughly 150 reported CMV TCRbeta sequences.

Details on this clone: The target antigen is unknown.

Here immunoSEQ multiplex PCR was the method, and the copy in TCRdb shows in-frame clones only, minus some. The sample contains roughly 40,000 clones, around three quarters of which appear only once. What was sequenced was memory CD4+ T cells from blood. The receptor's source is an adult in good health and CMV-seronegative. The chain has TRBV9 and TRBJ2-7, with 9 bases identical to TRBD2. CDR3 nucleotides: TGTGCCAGCAGCCCGGTGTCGCGGGAGGGACAGCAGTACTTC. As protein: CASSPVSREGQQYF.